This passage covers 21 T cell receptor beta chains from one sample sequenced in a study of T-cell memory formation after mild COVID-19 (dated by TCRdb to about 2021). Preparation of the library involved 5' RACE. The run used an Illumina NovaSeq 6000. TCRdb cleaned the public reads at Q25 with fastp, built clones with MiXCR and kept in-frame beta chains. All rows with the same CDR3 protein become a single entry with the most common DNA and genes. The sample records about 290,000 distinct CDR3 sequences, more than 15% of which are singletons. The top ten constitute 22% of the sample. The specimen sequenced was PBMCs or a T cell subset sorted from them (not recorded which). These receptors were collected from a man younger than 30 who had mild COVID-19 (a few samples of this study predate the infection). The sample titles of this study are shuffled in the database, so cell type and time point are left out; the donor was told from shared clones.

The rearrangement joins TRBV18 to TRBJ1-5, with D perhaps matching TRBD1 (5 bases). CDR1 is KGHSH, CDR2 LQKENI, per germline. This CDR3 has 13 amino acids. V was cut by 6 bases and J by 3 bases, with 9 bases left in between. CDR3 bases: TGTGCCAGCTCGGGGGACCTCAATCAGCCCCAGCATTTT. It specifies CASSGDLNQPQHF.

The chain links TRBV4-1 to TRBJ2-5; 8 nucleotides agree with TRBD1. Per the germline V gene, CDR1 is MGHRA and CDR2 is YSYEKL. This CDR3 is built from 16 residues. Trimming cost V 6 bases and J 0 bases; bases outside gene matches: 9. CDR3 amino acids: CASRRQGPNDQETQYF. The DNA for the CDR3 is TGCGCCAGCAGGAGACAGGGGCCTAACGACCAAGAGACCCAGTACTTC.

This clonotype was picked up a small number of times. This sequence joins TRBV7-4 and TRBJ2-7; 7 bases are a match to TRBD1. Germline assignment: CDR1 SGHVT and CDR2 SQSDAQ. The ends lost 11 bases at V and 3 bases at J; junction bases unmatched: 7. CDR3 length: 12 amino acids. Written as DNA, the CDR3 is TGTGCCGGTAACCGGGACAGCTACGAGCAGTACTTC. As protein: CAGNRDSYEQYF. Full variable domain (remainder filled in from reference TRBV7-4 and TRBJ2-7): GAGVSQSPRYKVAKRGRDVALRCDSISGHVTLYWYRQTLGQGSEVLTYSQSDAQRDKSGRPSGRFSAERPERSVSTLKIQRTEQGDSAVYLCAGNRDSYEQYFGPGTRLTVT.

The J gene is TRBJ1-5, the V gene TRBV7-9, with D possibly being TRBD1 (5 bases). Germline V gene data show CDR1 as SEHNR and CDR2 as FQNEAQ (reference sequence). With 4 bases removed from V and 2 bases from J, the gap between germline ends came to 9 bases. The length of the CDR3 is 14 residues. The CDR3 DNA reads TGTGCCAGCAGCTCTATGGGGGGCAATCAGCCCCAGCATTTT. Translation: CASSSMGGNQPQHF.

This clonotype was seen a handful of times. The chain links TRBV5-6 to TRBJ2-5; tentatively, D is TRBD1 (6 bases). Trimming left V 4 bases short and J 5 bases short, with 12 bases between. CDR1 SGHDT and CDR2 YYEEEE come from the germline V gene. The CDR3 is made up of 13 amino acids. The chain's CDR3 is CASSVTGTETQYF. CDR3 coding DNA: TGTGCCAGCAGCGTCACAGGGACGGAGACCCAGTACTTC.

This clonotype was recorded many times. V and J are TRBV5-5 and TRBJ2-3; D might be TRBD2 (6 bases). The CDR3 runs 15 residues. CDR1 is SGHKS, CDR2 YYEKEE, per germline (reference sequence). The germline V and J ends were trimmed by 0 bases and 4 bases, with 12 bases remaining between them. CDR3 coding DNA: TGTGCCAGCAGCTTGGTCAGCGGGTCCGCAGATACGCAGTATTTT. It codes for CASSLVSGSADTQYF.

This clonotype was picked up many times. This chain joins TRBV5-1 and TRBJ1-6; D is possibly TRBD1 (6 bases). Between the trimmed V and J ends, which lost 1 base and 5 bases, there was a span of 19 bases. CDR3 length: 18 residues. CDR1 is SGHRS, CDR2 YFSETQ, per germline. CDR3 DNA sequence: TGCGCCAGCAGCTTGAGGGGGACGACCCGGACTGATAATTCACCCCTCCACTTT. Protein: CASSLRGTTRTDNSPLHF.

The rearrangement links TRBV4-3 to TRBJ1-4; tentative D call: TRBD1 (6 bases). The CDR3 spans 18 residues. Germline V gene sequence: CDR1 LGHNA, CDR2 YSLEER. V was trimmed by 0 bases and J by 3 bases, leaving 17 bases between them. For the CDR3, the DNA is TGCGCCAGCAGCCAAGACGGGGGCTTCGGCAGGGCTAATGAAAAACTGTTTTTT. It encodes CASSQDGGFGRANEKLFF.

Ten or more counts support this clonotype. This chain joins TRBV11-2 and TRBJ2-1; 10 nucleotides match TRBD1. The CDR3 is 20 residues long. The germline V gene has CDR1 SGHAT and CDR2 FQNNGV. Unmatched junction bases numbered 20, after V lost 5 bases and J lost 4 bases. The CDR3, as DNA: TGTGCCAGCAGCCTATTAGGGGGACAGGGGATGTTGGTTGGGTACAATGAGCAGTTCTTC. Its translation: CASSLLGGQGMLVGYNEQFF. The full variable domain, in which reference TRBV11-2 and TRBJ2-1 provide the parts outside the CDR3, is EAGVAQSPRYKIIEKRQSVAFWCNPISGHATLYWYQQILGQGPKLLIQFQNNGVVDDSQLPKDRFSAERLKGVDSTLKIQPAKLEDSAVYLCASSLLGGQGMLVGYNEQFFGPGTRLTVL.

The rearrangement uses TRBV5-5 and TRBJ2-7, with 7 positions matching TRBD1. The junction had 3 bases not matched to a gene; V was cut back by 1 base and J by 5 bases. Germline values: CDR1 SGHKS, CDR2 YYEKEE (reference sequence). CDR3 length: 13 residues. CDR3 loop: CASSLSRGNEQYF. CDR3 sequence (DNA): TGTGCCAGCAGCTTGTCCAGGGGGAACGAGCAGTACTTC.

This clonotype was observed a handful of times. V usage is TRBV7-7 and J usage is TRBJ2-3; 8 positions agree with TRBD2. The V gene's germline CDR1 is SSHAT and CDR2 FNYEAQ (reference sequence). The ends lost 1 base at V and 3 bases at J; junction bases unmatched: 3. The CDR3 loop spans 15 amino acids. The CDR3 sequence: CASSLGAGETDTQYF. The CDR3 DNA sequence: TGTGCCAGCAGCTTAGGAGCGGGGGAAACAGATACGCAGTATTTT.

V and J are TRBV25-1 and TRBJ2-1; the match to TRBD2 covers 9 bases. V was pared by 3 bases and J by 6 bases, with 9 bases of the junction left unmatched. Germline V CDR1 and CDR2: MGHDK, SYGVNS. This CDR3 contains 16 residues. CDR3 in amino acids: CASSESLAGHPNEQFF. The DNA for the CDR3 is TGTGCCAGCAGTGAGAGTCTAGCGGGGCACCCCAATGAGCAGTTCTTC.

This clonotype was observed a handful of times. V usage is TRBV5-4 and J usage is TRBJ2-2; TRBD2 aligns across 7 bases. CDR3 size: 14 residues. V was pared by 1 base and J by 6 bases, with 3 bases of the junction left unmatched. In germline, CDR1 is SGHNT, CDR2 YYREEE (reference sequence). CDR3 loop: CASSLSGAAGELFF. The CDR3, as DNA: TGTGCCAGCAGCTTGAGCGGGGCGGCCGGGGAGCTGTTTTTT.

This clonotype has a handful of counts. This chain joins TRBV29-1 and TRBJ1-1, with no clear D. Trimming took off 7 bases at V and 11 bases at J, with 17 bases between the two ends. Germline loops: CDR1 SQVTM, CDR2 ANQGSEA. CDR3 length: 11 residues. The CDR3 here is CSAEVRAGAFF. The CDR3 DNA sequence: TGCAGCGCCGAGGTCCGCGCGGGGGCTTTCTTT.

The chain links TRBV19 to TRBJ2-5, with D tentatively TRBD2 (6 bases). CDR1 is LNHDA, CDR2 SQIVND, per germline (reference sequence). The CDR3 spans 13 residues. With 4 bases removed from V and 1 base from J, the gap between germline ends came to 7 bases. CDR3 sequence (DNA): TGTGCCAGTAGTAAGGGACTCCAAGAGACCCAGTACTTC. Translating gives CASSKGLQETQYF.

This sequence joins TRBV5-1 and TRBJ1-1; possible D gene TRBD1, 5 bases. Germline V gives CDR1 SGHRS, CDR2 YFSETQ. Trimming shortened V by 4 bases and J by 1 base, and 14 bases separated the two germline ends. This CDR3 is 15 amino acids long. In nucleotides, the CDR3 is TGCGCCAGCAGCCCGAACCTGGGGGGGAACACTGAAGCTTTCTTT. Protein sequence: CASSPNLGGNTEAFF.

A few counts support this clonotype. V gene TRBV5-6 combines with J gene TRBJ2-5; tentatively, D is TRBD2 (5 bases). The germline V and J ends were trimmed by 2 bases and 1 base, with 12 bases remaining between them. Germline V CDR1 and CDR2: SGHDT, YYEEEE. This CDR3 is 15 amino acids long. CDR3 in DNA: TGTGCCAGCAGCTTCCGGGAACAGATCCAAGAGACCCAGTACTTC. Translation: CASSFREQIQETQYF.

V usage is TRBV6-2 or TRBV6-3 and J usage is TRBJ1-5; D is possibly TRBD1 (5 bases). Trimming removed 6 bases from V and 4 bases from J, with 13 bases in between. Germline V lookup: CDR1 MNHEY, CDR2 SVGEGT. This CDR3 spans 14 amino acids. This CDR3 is CASRGRVVNQPQHF. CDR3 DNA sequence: TGTGCCAGCAGGGGGCGAGTAGTTAATCAGCCCCAGCATTTT.

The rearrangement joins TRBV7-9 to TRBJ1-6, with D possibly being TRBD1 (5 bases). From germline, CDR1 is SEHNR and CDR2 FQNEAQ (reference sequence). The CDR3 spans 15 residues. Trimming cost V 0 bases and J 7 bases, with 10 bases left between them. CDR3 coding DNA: TGTGCCAGCAGCTTAGCGGGGGGATTAAATTCACCCCTCCACTTT. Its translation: CASSLAGGLNSPLHF.

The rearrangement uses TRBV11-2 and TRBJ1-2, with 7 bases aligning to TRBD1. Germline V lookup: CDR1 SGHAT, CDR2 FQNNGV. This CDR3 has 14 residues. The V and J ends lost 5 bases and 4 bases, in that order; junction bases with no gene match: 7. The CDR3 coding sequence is TGTGCCAGCAGCACCACCAGGGGGGTCTATGGCTACACCTTC. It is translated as CASSTTRGVYGYTF. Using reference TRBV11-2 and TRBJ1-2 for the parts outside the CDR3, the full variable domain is EAGVAQSPRYKIIEKRQSVAFWCNPISGHATLYWYQQILGQGPKLLIQFQNNGVVDDSQLPKDRFSAERLKGVDSTLKIQPAKLEDSAVYLCASSTTRGVYGYTFGSGTRLTVV.

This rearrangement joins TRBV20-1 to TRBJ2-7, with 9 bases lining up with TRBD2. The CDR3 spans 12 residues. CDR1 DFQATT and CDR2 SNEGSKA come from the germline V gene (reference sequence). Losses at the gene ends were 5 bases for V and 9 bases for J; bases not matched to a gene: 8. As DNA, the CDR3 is TGCAGTGCTGGCGGGGGGGGGCTCGGGCAGTACTTC. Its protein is CSAGGGGLGQYF.